A selection of T cell receptor beta chains follows, all from one sample in a study of blood T cells in healthy people across ages. From the 5' RACE reads, TCRdb called clonotypes with MiXCR, one entry per CDR3 protein. The repertoire consists of 1.5 million to 2 million distinct CDR3 sequences, with about 50% occurring once and the leading ten covering 2.1%. The sequenced material came from blood. Receptors originate from a woman aged 40-49 years in good health. Both conserved end residues are part of each CDR3.

V gene	J gene	CDR3 protein
TRBV4-3	TRBJ2-5	CASSYWGRLREDEQYF
TRBV6-6	TRBJ2-3	CASSYHAQVTDTQYF
TRBV6-6	TRBJ2-5	CASSYSTVSRETQYF
TRBV6-2/TRBV6-3	TRBJ2-1	CARSKPGQGPRNEQFF
TRBV2	TRBJ1-5	CASSEDDRVQPQHF
TRBV6-2/TRBV6-3	TRBJ2-7	CASRADVSGSYEQYF
TRBV20-1	TRBJ2-1	CSALSGGARNEQFF
TRBV20-1	TRBJ1-2	CSARAGGAGNGYTF
TRBV3-1	TRBJ2-1	CASSLRPGGINEQFF
TRBV20-1	TRBJ2-5	CSARVTAGEETQYF
TRBV5-1	TRBJ1-4	CASRTDGGYANEKLFF
TRBV12-3/TRBV12-4	.	CASSPRRDTRYEQYF
TRBV6-6	TRBJ2-7	CASSYRAGTYEQYF
TRBV3-1	TRBJ2-7	CASSPRTAGEQYF
TRBV7-6	.	CASSSPPLTVPSEQYF
TRBV2	TRBJ2-5	CASIGGTQETQYF
TRBV29-1	TRBJ1-2	CSVVQGTNYGYTF
TRBV18	TRBJ2-5	CASARETQYF
TRBV7-2	TRBJ2-5	CASSPRTGTSGYEQYF
TRBV7-6	TRBJ1-2	CASSDSDRGRYGYTF
TRBV20-1	TRBJ2-3	CSADDSGGRTDTQYF
TRBV7-9	TRBJ2-2	CASSLTSVGELFF
TRBV27	TRBJ2-7	CASTPRRRGSYEQYF
TRBV4-3	TRBJ2-7	CASSQEAQGSGYEQYF
TRBV3-1	TRBJ2-6	CASSQDTGYGTSGANVLTF
TRBV5-1	TRBJ2-3	CASSFTGGGAYTQYF
TRBV7-2	TRBJ2-7	CASSLVGISSYEQYF
TRBV12-3/TRBV12-4	TRBJ1-2	CASSYRVLGYGYTF